This T cell receptor (beta chain) comes out of a study of cytomegalovirus exposure and HLA in healthy donors. The PCR used 60 Vbeta and 13 Jbeta primers. Repertoires were generated with immunoSEQ multiplex PCR, while TCRdb's copy carries only in-frame clones and drops some. The data hold 150,000 or so clones, with around 77% observed a single time. In its sample, this clone was seen a few times. Per germline, CDR1 SNHLY and CDR2 FYNNEI. This CDR3 is built from 12 residues. Trimming cost V 11 bases and J 2 bases, with 11 bases left between them. Material for sequencing was PBMCs. The genes are TRBV2 and TRBJ2-3; possible D gene TRBD1, 5 bases. This TCR was sampled from a male donor in good health and CMV-seropositive. The DNA of the CDR3 is TGTGCCGGCGGACAAGCCACAGATACGCAGTATTTT. Translated: CAGGQATDTQYF.